One sample yielded the 27 T cell receptor beta chains listed below, sequenced in a study of identical twins. Using its own MiXCR run on the 5' RACE reads, TCRdb lists one record per CDR3 protein. The sample lists 250,000 or so distinct CDR3 sequences; roughly 7% were seen once. The sample was also linked to a second study, of yellow fever vaccine responses in identical twins.

The sequenced material came from memory (CD45RO+) T cells sorted from blood. These receptors all come from a woman between 18 and 30 years old in good health.

This clonotype was observed a handful of times. The chain uses TRBV18 and TRBJ1-6; D unresolved. The CDR3 length is 17 residues. V was cut by 0 bases and J by 5 bases, with 14 bases left in between. Per the germline V gene, CDR1 is KGHSH and CDR2 is LQKENI. This CDR3 is CASSPPNGKRHNSPLHF. CDR3 bases: TGTGCCAGCTCACCACCGAACGGAAAGAGACATAATTCACCCCTCCACTTT.

This clonotype was counted a few times. The gene calls are TRBV7-9 and TRBJ2-1; 8 bases match TRBD2. Germline V gene lookup returns CDR1 SEHNR and CDR2 FQNEAQ (reference sequence). V was clipped by 5 bases and J by 9 bases; unmatched bases: 18. This CDR3 has 17 amino acids. The CDR3 DNA follows: TGTGCCAGCAGCCCGCGAGACTGGACTAGCCGGGGCGGTGAGCAGTTCTTC. This encodes CASSPRDWTSRGGEQFF. The variable domain in full, with the rest retrieved from reference TRBV7-9 and TRBJ2-1, is DTGVSQNPRHKITKRGQNVTFRCDPISEHNRLYWYRQTLGQGPEFLTYFQNEAQLEKSRLLSDRFSAERPKGSFSTLEIQRTEQGDSAMYLCASSPRDWTSRGGEQFFGPGTRLTVL.

This clonotype appeared many times. The genes are TRBV27 and TRBJ1-5, with D hard to call. CDR3 length: 14 residues. Looked up from germline, CDR1 is MNHEY and CDR2 is SMNVEV (reference sequence). Deletions cut 3 bases from V and 2 bases from J, with 8 bases between. The CDR3 protein is CASSLERGNQPQHF. The CDR3, as DNA: TGTGCCAGCAGTTTGGAGAGGGGCAATCAGCCCCAGCATTTT.

This clonotype was counted at least ten times. The rearrangement joins TRBV5-1 to TRBJ1-1, with 7 bases that match TRBD1. The V gene end was trimmed by 8 bases and the J gene end by 7 bases; junction bases not matched to a gene: 11. CDR3 length: 13 amino acids. From germline, CDR1 is SGHRS and CDR2 YFSETQ. The CDR3 bases are TGCGCCAGTACACAAGGTGGGGACAGTGAAGCTTTCTTT. Its protein product is CASTQGGDSEAFF.

This clonotype has ten or more counts. This CDR3 reads CASSVSGTSQETQYF. In nucleotides, the CDR3 is TGCGCCAGCAGCGTATCCGGGACTAGCCAAGAGACCCAGTACTTC. The rearrangement uses TRBV4-1 and TRBJ2-5, with 8 nucleotides matching TRBD2. Germline assignment: CDR1 MGHRA and CDR2 YSYEKL. J gave up 1 base and V 5 bases, and 6 bases lay outside the gene matches. The CDR3 spans 15 residues.

This clonotype was recorded many times. The chain links TRBV6-1 to TRBJ2-5; TRBD1 matches at 9 bases. After removal of 6 bases from V and 4 bases from J, the junction contained 9 bases not matched to a gene. In germline, CDR1 is MNHNS, CDR2 SASEGT. CDR3 length equals 15 residues. The CDR3: CASSAQGAGGETQYF. The DNA for the CDR3 is TGTGCCAGCAGCGCACAGGGGGCTGGTGGAGAGACCCAGTACTTC.

This clonotype was counted between two and nine times. The V gene is TRBV28, the J gene TRBJ2-1, with 7 bases lining up with TRBD2. J lost 7 bases, V lost 1 base, and 7 bases had no gene match. Germline CDR1 MDHEN, CDR2 SYDVKM. The CDR3 loop spans 15 amino acids. The CDR3 DNA reads TGTGCCAGCAGTTTATCGGGCGGGAGAAAAAATGAGCAGTTCTTC. Its translation is CASSLSGGRKNEQFF.

The chain is built from TRBV27 and TRBJ2-3; D unresolved. The CDR3 spans 14 residues. Looked up from germline, CDR1 is MNHEY and CDR2 is SMNVEV (reference sequence). V lost 6 bases, J lost 0 bases, and 10 bases lay in between. The CDR3 spells CASSRTHSTDTQYF. Here the CDR3 DNA reads TGTGCCAGCAGCCGAACACATAGCACAGATACGCAGTATTTT.

This clonotype was found a few times. The gene calls are TRBV6-1 and TRBJ1-1; unclear D gene. Trimming stripped 8 bases from V and 1 base from J, with 14 bases between. The CDR3 has 14 residues. Germline assignment: CDR1 MNHNS and CDR2 SASEGT. The CDR3 DNA reads as TGTGCCAGCTCCCCCGGGCTGTCGAACACTGAAGCTTTCTTT. Amino acids: CASSPGLSNTEAFF.

In this sample, this clonotype turned up a few times. The chain is built from TRBV12-3 or TRBV12-4 and TRBJ1-5; D is unresolved. Trimming took 8 bases from V and 5 from J, leaving 13 bases between them. This CDR3 has 13 residues. This CDR3 is CASASVLDQPQHF. As DNA, the CDR3 is TGTGCCAGCGCTTCCGTTTTAGATCAGCCCCAGCATTTT.

This clonotype was seen only a few times. This chain links TRBV12-3 or TRBV12-4 with TRBJ2-1; no clear D. V was clipped by 1 base and J by 12 bases, with 7 bases between them. CDR3 length: 11 residues. CDR3 loop: CASSLGFGQFF. Written as DNA, the CDR3 is TGTGCCAGCAGTTTAGGGTTTGGGCAGTTCTTC.

The V and J genes are TRBV6-5 and TRBJ2-5; D gene uncertain. The CDR3 contains 8 residues. Trimming pared 9 bases from V and 5 bases from J, leaving 1 base between. Germline values: CDR1 MNHEY, CDR2 SVGAGI. The CDR3 DNA reads as TGTGCCAGGGAGACCCAGTACTTC. Its protein is CARETQYF.

This clonotype came up a few times. The J gene is TRBJ2-1, the V gene TRBV11-2; D is perhaps TRBD2 (6 bases). Germline V gene data show CDR1 as SGHAT and CDR2 as FQNNGV. The CDR3 covers 18 residues. The V gene lost 5 bases and the J gene lost 4 bases, with 24 bases spanning the gap. The CDR3 loop is CASSGPEGGDLGYNEQFF. CDR3 nucleotides: TGTGCCAGCAGCGGACCGGAGGGAGGAGATCTTGGGTACAATGAGCAGTTCTTC.

The CDR3 sequence: CSAPLGSYNEQFF. Written as DNA, the CDR3 is TGCAGTGCTCCCCTCGGCTCCTACAATGAGCAGTTCTTC. The chain combines TRBV20-1 with TRBJ2-1; D gene ambiguous. V gave up 5 bases and J gave up 0 bases, with 8 bases separating them. From germline, CDR1 is DFQATT and CDR2 SNEGSKA (reference sequence). This CDR3 has 13 amino acids.

The chain carries TRBV10-3 and TRBJ2-1, with 7 bases lining up with TRBD1. The CDR3 covers 12 residues. Germline V CDR1 and CDR2: ENHRY, SYGVKD. With 6 bases clipped from V and 10 bases from J, the junction kept 6 bases outside the gene matches. Here the CDR3 reads CAISSIRGEQFF. The CDR3 DNA reads as TGTGCCATCAGCTCGATCAGGGGGGAGCAGTTCTTC.

Many counts were recorded for this clonotype. This chain joins TRBV6-6 and TRBJ2-3; 7 nucleotides match TRBD2. In germline, CDR1 is MNHNY, CDR2 SVGAGI (reference sequence). V lost 3 bases, J lost 4 bases, and 1 base stayed unmatched. This CDR3 contains 13 residues. The CDR3 region has the DNA TGTGCCAGCAGTTATACTAGCGCAGATACGCAGTATTTT. Its translation: CASSYTSADTQYF.

In its sample, this clonotype was seen many times. This rearrangement joins TRBV6-1 to TRBJ2-3; 8 bases are a match to TRBD2. Germline values: CDR1 MNHNS, CDR2 SASEGT. Losses at the gene ends were 7 bases for V and 11 bases for J; bases not matched to a gene: 11. The CDR3 is 13 residues long. CDR3 loop: CASISRGGYVQYF. The CDR3 nucleotides are TGTGCCAGCATCTCCCGGGGGGGTTACGTGCAGTATTTT.

This clonotype was recorded a few times. The chain uses TRBV28 and TRBJ2-3, with D unresolved. The CDR3 consists of 14 residues. The germline V gene encodes CDR1 MDHEN and CDR2 SYDVKM. The V end lost 6 bases, the J end lost 2 bases, and 12 bases lay between the germline ends. CDR3 sequence reads: CASRLDWHTDTQYF. CDR3 bases: TGTGCCAGCAGATTAGATTGGCACACAGATACGCAGTATTTT.

This clonotype was observed many times. The rearrangement joins TRBV24-1 to TRBJ1-4; the match to TRBD1 covers 7 bases. The CDR3 length is 16 residues. Per the germline V gene, CDR1 is KGHDR and CDR2 is SFDVKD. V lost 2 bases, J lost 10 bases, and 12 bases stayed unmatched. Here the CDR3 reads CATSDSSGTAPGKLFF. The CDR3 DNA reads TGTGCCACCAGTGATTCCAGCGGGACAGCGCCCGGAAAACTGTTTTTT.

In regard to this clonotype: A single base separates this from a much larger clone, so it may be a read error. This sequence joins TRBV24-1 and TRBJ2-1; possibly TRBD1 for D (5 bases). Per the germline V gene, CDR1 is KGHDR and CDR2 is SFDVKD. The CDR3 is 15 amino acids. CDR3 region: CANSDQGQTYNEQFF. The CDR3 region has the DNA TGTGCCAACAGTGATCAGGGTCAAACCTACAATGAGCAGTTCTTC.

This clonotype came up many times. The chain joins TRBV5-1 to TRBJ2-2; no clear D gene. Germline V gene data show CDR1 as SGHRS and CDR2 as YFSETQ. The CDR3 runs 15 residues. Trimming left V 5 bases short and J 5 bases short, with 16 bases between. The CDR3 region has the DNA TGCGCCAGCAGTCGTCATACCCTCGGGACCGGGGAGCTGTTTTTT. Its translation is CASSRHTLGTGELFF.

The chain has TRBV2 and TRBJ2-2; 8 bases agree with TRBD1. CDR1 is SNHLY and CDR2 is FYNNEI in the germline V gene. The CDR3 sequence is 14 residues long. V lost 7 bases, J lost 3 bases, and 4 bases stayed unmatched. This CDR3 reads CASTGQGHTGELFF. In DNA form, the CDR3 reads TGTGCCAGCACTGGACAGGGCCACACCGGGGAGCTGTTTTTT.

V gene TRBV7-6 combines with J gene TRBJ2-5; D may be TRBD1 (6 bases). Trimming shortened V by 2 bases and J by 3 bases, and 19 bases separated the two germline ends. Germline V gives CDR1 SGHVS, CDR2 FNYEAQ. The CDR3 runs to 17 residues. Here the CDR3 DNA reads TGTGCCAGCAGCTTATTATCGGGGAGAGACAGGAAAGAGACCCAGTACTTC. Translating it yields CASSLLSGRDRKETQYF.

This clonotype appeared a few times. The chain has TRBV3-1 and TRBJ2-3, with D unclear. Germline V gene sequence: CDR1 LGHDT, CDR2 YNNKEL (reference sequence). The length of the CDR3 is 11 residues. Trimming took off 1 base at V and 11 bases at J, with 7 bases between the two ends. CDR3 protein: CASSQAGGQYF. Here the CDR3 DNA reads TGTGCCAGCAGCCAAGCTGGCGGGCAGTATTTT.

This clonotype was detected a few times. This rearrangement joins TRBV10-3 to TRBJ1-1, with D possibly being TRBD1 (6 bases). The CDR3 extends over 11 amino acids. V lost 0 bases to trimming and J lost 10 bases, with 6 bases between them. The germline CDR1 and CDR2 sequences are ENHRY and SYGVKD. The CDR3 region has the DNA TGTGCCATCAGTGAGTCGACAGGAGCTTTCTTT. The encoded protein is CAISESTGAFF.

This clonotype has a count of ten or more. The chain links TRBV5-1 to TRBJ2-7; 10 nucleotides agree with TRBD1. Germline loops: CDR1 SGHRS, CDR2 YFSETQ. CDR3 length: 16 residues. Trimming at V came to 4 bases and at J to 4 bases, leaving 11 bases not matched to a gene. The CDR3 sequence: CASSPVPGQGEYEQYF. In DNA form, the CDR3 reads TGCGCCAGCAGCCCGGTCCCCGGACAGGGGGAGTACGAGCAGTACTTC.

This clonotype came up a few times. The rearrangement links TRBV20-1 to TRBJ1-1; 7 bases match TRBD1. CDR3 length: 13 residues. J lost 5 bases, V lost 3 bases, and 6 bases had no gene match. CDR1 and CDR2 from the germline V gene are DFQATT and SNEGSKA (reference sequence). The CDR3 region is CSASRQGLTEAFF. The CDR3 nucleotides read TGCAGTGCTAGTAGACAGGGATTAACTGAAGCTTTCTTT.